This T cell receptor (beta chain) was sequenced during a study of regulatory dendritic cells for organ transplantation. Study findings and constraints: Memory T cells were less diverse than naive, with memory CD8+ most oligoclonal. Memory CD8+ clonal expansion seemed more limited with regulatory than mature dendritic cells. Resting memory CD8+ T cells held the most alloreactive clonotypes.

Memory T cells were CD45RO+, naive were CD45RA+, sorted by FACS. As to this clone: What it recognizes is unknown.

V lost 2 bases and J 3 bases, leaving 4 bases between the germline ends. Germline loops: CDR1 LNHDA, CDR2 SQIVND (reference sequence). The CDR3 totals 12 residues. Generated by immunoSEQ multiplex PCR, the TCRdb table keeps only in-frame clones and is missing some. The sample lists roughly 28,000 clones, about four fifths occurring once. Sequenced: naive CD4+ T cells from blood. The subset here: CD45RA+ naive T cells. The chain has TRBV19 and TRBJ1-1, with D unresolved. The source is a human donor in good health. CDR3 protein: CASSIPYTEAFF. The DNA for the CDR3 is TGTGCCAGTAGTATACCCTACACTGAAGCTTTCTTT.